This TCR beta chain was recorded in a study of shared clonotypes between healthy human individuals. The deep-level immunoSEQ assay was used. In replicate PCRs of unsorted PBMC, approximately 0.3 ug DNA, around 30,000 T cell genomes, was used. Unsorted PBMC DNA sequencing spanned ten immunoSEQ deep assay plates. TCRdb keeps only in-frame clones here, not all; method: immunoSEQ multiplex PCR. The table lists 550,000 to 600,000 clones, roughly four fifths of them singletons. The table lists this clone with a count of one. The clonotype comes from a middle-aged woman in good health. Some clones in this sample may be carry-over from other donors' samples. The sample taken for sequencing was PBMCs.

The CDR3 loop is CASSLQGLAGGETQYF. Here the CDR3 DNA reads TGCGCCAGCAGCCTCCAGGGACTAGCGGGAGGAGAGACCCAGTACTTC. This chain links TRBV5-1 with TRBJ2-5, with 15 bases identical to TRBD2. CDR1 SGHRS and CDR2 YFSETQ come from the germline V gene. Unmatched junction bases numbered 5, after V lost 4 bases and J lost 4 bases. The CDR3 length is 16 residues.